This is a list of T cell receptor beta chains from one sample in a study of T-cell memory formation after mild COVID-19. TCRdb itself ran the 5' RACE reads through MiXCR, one entry per CDR3 protein. The sample has around 4,600 distinct CDR3 sequences, 15% to 20% seen once. The sample taken for sequencing was PBMCs or a T cell subset sorted from them (not recorded which). The receptors here all came from an adult who had mild COVID-19 (a few samples of this study predate the infection). Cell type and time point are not known. The CDR3 runs from the conserved cysteine through the conserved F or W. A D gene is named only where the DNA matches it firmly. Clone size is shown for a subset of rows, as once, few, many or a class of expanded clone.

size: medium-sized; J: TRBJ1-6; D: NA; V: TRBV20-1; length: 14; DNA: TGCAGTGCCCCGCCAGGGACGGGAAACTCACCCCTCCACTTT; CDR3: CSAPPGTGNSPLHF
size: medium-sized; J: TRBJ1-3; D: NA; V: TRBV9; length: 15; DNA: TGTGCCAGCAGCGTAGGTGGAGACTCTGGAAACACCATATATTTT; CDR3: CASSVGGDSGNTIYF
size: medium-sized; J: TRBJ2-3; D: NA; V: TRBV10-3; length: 16; DNA: TGTGCCATCAGTTTGGGACAATCCCCCGTGACAGATACGCAGTATTTT; CDR3: CAISLGQSPVTDTQYF
size: medium-sized; J: TRBJ2-1; D: NA; V: TRBV5-6; length: 12; DNA: TGTGCCAGCAGCTTTGGTGGGTTGCGGCAGTTCTTC; CDR3: CASSFGGLRQFF
size: medium-sized; J: TRBJ1-2; D: TRBD1; V: TRBV27; length: 14; DNA: TGTGCCAGCAGACCAGGACAGGGGTTATATGGCTACACCTTC; CDR3: CASRPGQGLYGYTF
size: medium-sized; J: TRBJ2-1; D: NA; V: TRBV10-3; length: 14; DNA: TGTGCCAATAGCGGTGGGGGGTCCTACAATGAGCAGTTCTTC; CDR3: CANSGGGSYNEQFF
size: medium-sized; J: TRBJ2-4; D: TRBD2; V: TRBV29-1; length: 15; DNA: TGCAGCGTGATCCCCGGGGGGATAGTCAAAAACATTCAGTACTTC; CDR3: CSVIPGGIVKNIQYF
size: many; J: TRBJ1-1; D: NA; V: TRBV5-4; length: 14; DNA: TGTGCCAGCAGCTTGGGGGGCGCGACAGGTGAAGCTTTCTTT; CDR3: CASSLGGATGEAFF
size: medium-sized; J: TRBJ2-1; D: NA; V: TRBV20-1; length: 16; DNA: TGCAGTGCTAGAGATCTGACTTCGACTGCCTTGAATGAGCAGTTCTTC; CDR3: CSARDLTSTALNEQFF
size: many; J: TRBJ1-2; D: NA; V: TRBV6-2/TRBV6-3; length: 13; DNA: TGTGCCAGCAGTTACTCCCGGAACTATGGCTACACCTTC; CDR3: CASSYSRNYGYTF
size: medium-sized; J: TRBJ1-2; D: NA; V: TRBV5-6; length: 12; DNA: TGTGCCAGCAGCTTTCGCCGCTATGGCTACACCTTC; CDR3: CASSFRRYGYTF
size: medium-sized; J: TRBJ2-5; D: NA; V: TRBV5-1; length: 17; DNA: TGCGCCAGCAGCTTACCCAGAGGGGCGGAGAACCAAGAGACCCAGTACTTC; CDR3: CASSLPRGAENQETQYF
size: medium-sized; J: TRBJ1-4; D: TRBD1; V: TRBV7-9; length: 17; DNA: TGTGCCAGCAGCTTAGCCGTAACAGGGGCAACTAATGAAAAACTGTTTTTT; CDR3: CASSLAVTGATNEKLFF
size: medium-sized; J: TRBJ2-5; D: TRBD2; V: TRBV20-1; length: 16; DNA: TGCAGTGCTAGCCTATCTAGCGGGGGGGCCTACGAGACCCAGTACTTC; CDR3: CSASLSSGGAYETQYF
size: medium-sized; J: TRBJ2-7; D: TRBD2; V: TRBV27; length: 13; DNA: TGTGCCAGCAGGGCGGGGGTAGCCTACGAGCAGTACTTC; CDR3: CASRAGVAYEQYF
size: many; J: TRBJ1-5; D: NA; V: TRBV6-1; length: 15; DNA: TGTGCCAGCTCCCCCCCCCGGGGCTTGGATCAGCCCCAGCATTTT; CDR3: CASSPPRGLDQPQHF
size: medium-sized; J: TRBJ2-5; D: TRBD2; V: TRBV5-6; length: 16; DNA: TGTGCCAGCAGCCCCCTTGCGCGGGGGACTCAAGAGACCCAGTACTTC; CDR3: CASSPLARGTQETQYF
size: medium-sized; J: TRBJ1-5; D: TRBD1; V: TRBV4-3; length: 16; DNA: TGCGCCAGCAGCCAAGATGGAGGGACAGGGGAACAGCCCCAGCATTTT; CDR3: CASSQDGGTGEQPQHF
size: medium-sized; J: TRBJ2-7; D: NA; V: TRBV4-3; length: 15; DNA: TGCGCCAGCAGCCAAGATCTTTACCTGTGGTACGAGCAGTACTTC; CDR3: CASSQDLYLWYEQYF
size: medium-sized; J: TRBJ2-5; D: TRBD2; V: TRBV2; length: 15; DNA: TGTGCCAGCAGTGGAATAGCGGGGACCCAAGAGACCCAGTACTTC; CDR3: CASSGIAGTQETQYF
size: medium-sized; J: TRBJ2-3; D: TRBD2; V: TRBV7-9; length: 16; DNA: TGTGCCAGCAGCCCCACGGCGGGAGACTACACAGATACGCAGTATTTT; CDR3: CASSPTAGDYTDTQYF
size: NA; J: TRBJ2-3; D: NA; V: TRBV29-1; length: 13; DNA: TGCAGCGTTGACACAGGAGGGACAGATACGCAGTATTTT; CDR3: CSVDTGGTDTQYF
size: medium-sized; J: TRBJ2-4; D: TRBD2; V: TRBV10-3; length: 20; DNA: TGTGCCATCAGTGAAAGGCTAGCGGGTGGGGCAGTCCGTTCTAGAAACATTCAGTACTTC; CDR3: CAISERLAGGAVRSRNIQYF
size: many; J: TRBJ2-3; D: NA; V: TRBV6-5; length: 16; DNA: TGTGCCAGCAGTTACTCAGTCCTGACAGGCACAGATACGCAGTATTTT; CDR3: CASSYSVLTGTDTQYF
size: medium-sized; J: TRBJ2-3; D: TRBD2; V: TRBV7-8; length: 20; DNA: TGTGCCAGCAGCTTAAGGAGGGCGCTAGCGGGGCGATCTAGCACAGATACGCAGTATTTT; CDR3: CASSLRRALAGRSSTDTQYF
size: medium-sized; J: TRBJ2-1; D: TRBD1; V: TRBV20-1; length: 13; DNA: TGCAGTGAGCCGGGACAGGCCACCAATGAGCAGTTCTTC; CDR3: CSEPGQATNEQFF
size: medium-sized; J: TRBJ1-2; D: TRBD1; V: TRBV4-1; length: 16; DNA: TGCGCCAGCAGAAGGCCGGGACAGGGATCTAACTATGGCTACACCTTC; CDR3: CASRRPGQGSNYGYTF
size: many; J: TRBJ2-6; D: NA; V: TRBV4-3; length: 17; DNA: TGCGCCAGCAGGCAGGCATGGAATAGTGGTTGGTACAACGTCCTGACTTTC; CDR3: CASRQAWNSGWYNVLTF
size: medium-sized; J: TRBJ1-1; D: NA; V: TRBV4-1; length: 16; DNA: TGCGCCAGCAGCAGCAGGACTGGGCAGCAGAACACTGAAGCTTTCTTT; CDR3: CASSSRTGQQNTEAFF
size: medium-sized; J: TRBJ2-3; D: TRBD2; V: TRBV27; length: 16; DNA: TGTGCCAGCAGTTTGGTGACTAGCGGGGGGGCAGATACGCAGTATTTT; CDR3: CASSLVTSGGADTQYF
size: medium-sized; J: TRBJ1-3; D: NA; V: TRBV20-1; length: 16; DNA: TGCAGTGCAAAAGGGCAGGTTTATTCCTCTGGAAACACCATATATTTT; CDR3: CSAKGQVYSSGNTIYF
size: medium-sized; J: TRBJ2-1; D: TRBD1; V: TRBV7-3; length: 15; DNA: TGTGCCAGCAGCTTAGGGACAGCCCCCTACAATGAGCAGTTCTTC; CDR3: CASSLGTAPYNEQFF
size: medium-sized; J: TRBJ1-1; D: TRBD1; V: TRBV4-3; length: 15; DNA: TGCGCCAGCAGCCAATATCCAGGGGGGAACACTGAAGCTTTCTTT; CDR3: CASSQYPGGNTEAFF
size: medium-sized; J: TRBJ2-7; D: NA; V: TRBV6-1; length: 13; DNA: TGTGCCAGCAGTGAAGATGGGAGATACGAGCAGTACTTC; CDR3: CASSEDGRYEQYF
size: many; J: TRBJ2-3; D: NA; V: TRBV7-2; length: 14; DNA: TGTGCCAGCAGCTATACCGGAGGACTAGATACGCAGTATTTT; CDR3: CASSYTGGLDTQYF
size: medium-sized; J: TRBJ1-2; D: TRBD1; V: TRBV10-3; length: 13; DNA: TGTGCCATCAGGACCGACAGGGACTATGGCTACACCTTC; CDR3: CAIRTDRDYGYTF
size: NA; J: TRBJ1-3; D: NA; V: TRBV6-5; length: 14; DNA: TGTGCCAGCAGGACCCAGGGTAGAGGAAACACCATATATTTT; CDR3: CASRTQGRGNTIYF
size: medium-sized; J: TRBJ2-3; D: NA; V: TRBV10-3; length: 15; DNA: TGTGCCATCAGTGACCCCGGGACCCGAACAGATACGCAGTATTTT; CDR3: CAISDPGTRTDTQYF
size: many; J: TRBJ1-4; D: NA; V: TRBV11-2; length: 14; DNA: TGTGCCAGCAGCCAAGGACACTTTAATGAAAAACTGTTTTTT; CDR3: CASSQGHFNEKLFF
size: medium-sized; J: TRBJ1-1; D: NA; V: TRBV30; length: 13; DNA: TGTGCCTGGAGTCTTGACCCGAACACTGAAGCTTTCTTT; CDR3: CAWSLDPNTEAFF
size: medium-sized; J: TRBJ2-2; D: NA; V: TRBV11-2; length: 14; DNA: TGTGCCAGCAGCTCGGGTCGGGGTCACGGGGAGCTGTTTTTT; CDR3: CASSSGRGHGELFF
size: medium-sized; J: TRBJ2-7; D: NA; V: TRBV7-2; length: 13; DNA: TGTGCCAGCAGCCTAGACCGTCTTTACGAGCAGTACTTC; CDR3: CASSLDRLYEQYF
size: NA; J: TRBJ2-3; D: NA; V: TRBV5-1; length: 16; DNA: TGCGCCAGCAGCTTACATCTCGAGGGGATAACAGATACGCAGTATTTT; CDR3: CASSLHLEGITDTQYF
size: medium-sized; J: TRBJ1-1; D: TRBD1; V: TRBV27; length: 14; DNA: TGTGCCAGCAGATCAGGGGGCGGAAACACTGAAGCTTTCTTT; CDR3: CASRSGGGNTEAFF